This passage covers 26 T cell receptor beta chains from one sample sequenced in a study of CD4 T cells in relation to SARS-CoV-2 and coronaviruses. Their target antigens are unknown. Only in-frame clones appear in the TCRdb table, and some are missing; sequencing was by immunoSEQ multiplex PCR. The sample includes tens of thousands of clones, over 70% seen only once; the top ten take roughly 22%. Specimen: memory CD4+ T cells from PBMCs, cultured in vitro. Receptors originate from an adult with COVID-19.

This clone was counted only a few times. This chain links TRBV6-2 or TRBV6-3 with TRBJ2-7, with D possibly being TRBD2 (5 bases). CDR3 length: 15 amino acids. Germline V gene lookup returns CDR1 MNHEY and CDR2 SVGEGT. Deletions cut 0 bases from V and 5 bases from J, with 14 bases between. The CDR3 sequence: CASSYSRVLGNEQYF. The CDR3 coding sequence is TGTGCCAGCAGTTACTCCCGGGTCCTCGGGAACGAGCAGTACTTC.

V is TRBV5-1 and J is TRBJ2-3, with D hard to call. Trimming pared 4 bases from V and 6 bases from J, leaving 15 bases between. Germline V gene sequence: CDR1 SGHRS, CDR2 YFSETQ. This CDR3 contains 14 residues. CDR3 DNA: TGCGCCAGCAGCCCCAGACCGGTTCAGGATACGCAGTATTTT. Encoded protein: CASSPRPVQDTQYF.

CDR3 in DNA: TGCGCCAGCAGCTTGGAGGCTAGCGGAGGGGTCGAGACCCAGTACTTC. This codes for CASSLEASGGVETQYF. The rearrangement joins TRBV5-1 to TRBJ2-5; 7 bases match TRBD2. Germline-derived CDR1 and CDR2 are SGHRS and YFSETQ. With V trimmed by 0 bases and J by 5 bases, 10 bases remained unmatched. This CDR3 is built from 16 residues.

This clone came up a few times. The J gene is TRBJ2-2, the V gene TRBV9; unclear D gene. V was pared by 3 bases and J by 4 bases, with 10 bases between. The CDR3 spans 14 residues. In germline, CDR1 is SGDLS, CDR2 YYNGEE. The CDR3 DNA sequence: TGTGCCAGCAGCGCGACAAGGAGCACCGGGGAGCTGTTTTTT. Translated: CASSATRSTGELFF.

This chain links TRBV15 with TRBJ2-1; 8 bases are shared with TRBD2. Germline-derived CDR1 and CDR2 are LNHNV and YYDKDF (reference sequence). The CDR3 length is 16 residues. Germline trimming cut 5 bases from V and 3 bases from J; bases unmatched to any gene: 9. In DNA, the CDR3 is TGTGCCACCAGCGATCGGGGAAGCGGGAGCTACAATGAGCAGTTCTTC. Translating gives CATSDRGSGSYNEQFF. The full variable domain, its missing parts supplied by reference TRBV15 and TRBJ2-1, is DAMVIQNPRYQVTQFGKPVTLSCSQTLNHNVMYWYQQKSSQAPKLLFHYYDKDFNNEADTPDNFQSRRPNTSFCFLDIRSPGLGDTAMYLCATSDRGSGSYNEQFFGPGTRLTVL.

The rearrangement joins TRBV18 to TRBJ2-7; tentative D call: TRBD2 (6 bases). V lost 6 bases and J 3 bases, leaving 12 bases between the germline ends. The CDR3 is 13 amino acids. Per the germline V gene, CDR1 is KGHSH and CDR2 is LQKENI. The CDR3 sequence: CASSSGTDYEQYF. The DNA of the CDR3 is TGTGCCAGCTCGTCTGGGACTGACTACGAGCAGTACTTC.

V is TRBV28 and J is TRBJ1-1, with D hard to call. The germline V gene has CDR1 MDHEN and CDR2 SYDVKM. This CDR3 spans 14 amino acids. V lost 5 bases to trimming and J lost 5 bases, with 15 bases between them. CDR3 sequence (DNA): TGTGCCAGCAGTACGCCGGACGTCTTTACTGAAGCTTTCTTT. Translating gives CASSTPDVFTEAFF.

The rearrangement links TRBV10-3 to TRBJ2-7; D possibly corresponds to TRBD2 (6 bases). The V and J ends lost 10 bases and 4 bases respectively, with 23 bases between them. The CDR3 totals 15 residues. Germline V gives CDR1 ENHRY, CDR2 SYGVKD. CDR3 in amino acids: CATALRASGEYEQYF. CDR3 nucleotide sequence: TGTGCCACCGCGCTTAGGGCATCGGGAGAGTACGAGCAGTACTTC.

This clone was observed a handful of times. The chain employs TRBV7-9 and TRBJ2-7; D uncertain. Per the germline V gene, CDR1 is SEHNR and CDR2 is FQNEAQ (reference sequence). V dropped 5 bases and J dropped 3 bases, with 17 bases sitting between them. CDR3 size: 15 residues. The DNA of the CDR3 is TGTGCCAGCAGCCCAAGAGAAGGGTGGGACTACGAGCAGTACTTC. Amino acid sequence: CASSPREGWDYEQYF.

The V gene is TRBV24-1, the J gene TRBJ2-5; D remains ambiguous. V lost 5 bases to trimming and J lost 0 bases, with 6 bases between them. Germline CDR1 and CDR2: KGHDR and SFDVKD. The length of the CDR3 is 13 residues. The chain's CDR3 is CATSGPNQETQYF. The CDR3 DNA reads TGTGCCACCAGTGGACCGAACCAAGAGACCCAGTACTTC.

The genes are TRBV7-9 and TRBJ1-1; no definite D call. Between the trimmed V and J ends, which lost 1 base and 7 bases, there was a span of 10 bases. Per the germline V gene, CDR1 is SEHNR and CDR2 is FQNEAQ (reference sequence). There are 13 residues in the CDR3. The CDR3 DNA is TGTGCCAGCAGCTTAGGAGCCCAGAGTGAAGCTTTCTTT. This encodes CASSLGAQSEAFF.

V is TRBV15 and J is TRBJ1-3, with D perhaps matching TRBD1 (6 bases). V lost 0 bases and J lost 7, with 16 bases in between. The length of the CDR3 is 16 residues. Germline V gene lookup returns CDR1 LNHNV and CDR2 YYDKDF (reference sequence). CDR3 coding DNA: TGTGCCACCAGCAGAGACCGCGGGACACCGGGCAACACCATATATTTT. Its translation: CATSRDRGTPGNTIYF.

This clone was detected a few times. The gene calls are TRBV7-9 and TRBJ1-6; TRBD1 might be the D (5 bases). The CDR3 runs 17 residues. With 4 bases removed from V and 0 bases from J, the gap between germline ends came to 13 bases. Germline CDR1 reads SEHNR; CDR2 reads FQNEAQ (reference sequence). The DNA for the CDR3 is TGTGCCAGCAGCTCCCCGGGACGGAGCTCCTATAATTCACCCCTCCACTTT. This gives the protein CASSSPGRSSYNSPLHF.

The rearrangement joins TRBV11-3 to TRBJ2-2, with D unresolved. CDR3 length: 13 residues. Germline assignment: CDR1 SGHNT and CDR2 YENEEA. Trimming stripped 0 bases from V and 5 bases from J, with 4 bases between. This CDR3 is CASSLDTTGELFF. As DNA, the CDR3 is TGTGCCAGCAGCTTAGACACAACCGGGGAGCTGTTTTTT. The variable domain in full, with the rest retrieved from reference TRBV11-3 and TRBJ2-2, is EAGVVQSPRYKIIEKKQPVAFWCNPISGHNTLYWYLQNLGQGPELLIRYENEEAVDDSQLPKDRFSAERLKGVDSTLKIQPAELGDSAVYLCASSLDTTGELFFGEGSRLTVL.

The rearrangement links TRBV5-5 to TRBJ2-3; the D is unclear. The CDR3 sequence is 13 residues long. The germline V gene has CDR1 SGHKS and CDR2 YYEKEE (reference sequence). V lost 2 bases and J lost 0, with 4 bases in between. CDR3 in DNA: TGTGCCAGCAGCTTCCGAAGCACAGATACGCAGTATTTT. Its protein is CASSFRSTDTQYF.

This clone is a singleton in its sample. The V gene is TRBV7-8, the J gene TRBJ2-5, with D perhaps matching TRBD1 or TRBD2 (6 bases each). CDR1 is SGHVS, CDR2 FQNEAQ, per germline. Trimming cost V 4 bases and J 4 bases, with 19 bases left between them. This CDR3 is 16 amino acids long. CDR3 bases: TGTGCCAGCAGCTCTAGGGGGGCGCAGGCTGTAGAGACCCAGTACTTC. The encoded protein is CASSSRGAQAVETQYF.

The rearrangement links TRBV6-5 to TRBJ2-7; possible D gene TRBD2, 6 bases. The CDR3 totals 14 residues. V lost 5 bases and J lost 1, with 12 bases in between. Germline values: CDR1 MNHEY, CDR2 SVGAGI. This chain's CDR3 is CASSTAGSSYEQYF. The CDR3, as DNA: TGTGCCAGCAGTACAGCCGGGAGTTCCTACGAGCAGTACTTC.

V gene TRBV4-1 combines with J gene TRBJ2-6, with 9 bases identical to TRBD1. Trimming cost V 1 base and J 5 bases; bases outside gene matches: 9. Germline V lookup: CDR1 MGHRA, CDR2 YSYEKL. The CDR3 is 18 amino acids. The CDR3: CASSQGGTGRFRANVLTF. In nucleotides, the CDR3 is TGCGCCAGCAGCCAAGGGGGGACAGGGCGGTTTCGGGCCAACGTCCTGACTTTC.

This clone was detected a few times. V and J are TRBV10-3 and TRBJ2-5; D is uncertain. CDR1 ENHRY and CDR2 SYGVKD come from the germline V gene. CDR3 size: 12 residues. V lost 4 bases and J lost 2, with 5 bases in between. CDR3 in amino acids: CAISVAQETQYF. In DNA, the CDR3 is TGTGCCATCAGTGTTGCGCAAGAGACCCAGTACTTC.

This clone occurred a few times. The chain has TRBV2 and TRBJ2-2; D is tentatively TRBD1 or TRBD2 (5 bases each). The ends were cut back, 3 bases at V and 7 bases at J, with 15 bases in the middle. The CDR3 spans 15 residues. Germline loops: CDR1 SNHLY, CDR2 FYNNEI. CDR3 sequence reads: CASSEGPTVDGELFF. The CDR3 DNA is TGTGCCAGCAGTGAGGGACCGACTGTCGACGGGGAGCTGTTTTTT.

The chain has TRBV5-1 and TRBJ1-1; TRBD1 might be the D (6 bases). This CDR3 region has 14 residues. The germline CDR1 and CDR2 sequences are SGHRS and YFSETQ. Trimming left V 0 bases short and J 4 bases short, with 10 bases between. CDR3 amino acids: CASSLEGGITEAFF. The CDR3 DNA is TGCGCCAGCAGCTTGGAGGGGGGGATCACTGAAGCTTTCTTT.

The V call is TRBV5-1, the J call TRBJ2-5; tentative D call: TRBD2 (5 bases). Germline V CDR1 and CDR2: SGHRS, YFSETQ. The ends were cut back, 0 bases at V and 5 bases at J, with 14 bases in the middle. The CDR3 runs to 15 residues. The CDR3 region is CASSLGAGGRETQYF. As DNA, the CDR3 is TGCGCCAGCAGCTTGGGGGCAGGAGGAAGGGAGACCCAGTACTTC.

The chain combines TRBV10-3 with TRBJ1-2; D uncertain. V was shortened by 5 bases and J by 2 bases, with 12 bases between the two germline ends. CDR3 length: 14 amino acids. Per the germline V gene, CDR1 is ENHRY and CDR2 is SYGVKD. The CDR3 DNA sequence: TGTGCCATCAGTAAAGAGCTATCCAACTATGGCTACACCTTC. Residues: CAISKELSNYGYTF.

The CDR3 is CAERGPGRQKSNQPQHF. Written as DNA, the CDR3 is TGTGCCGAAAGAGGTCCCGGGAGACAGAAGAGCAATCAGCCCCAGCATTTT. The genes are TRBV2 and TRBJ1-5; weak D call: TRBD1 (5 bases). This CDR3 region has 17 residues. Trimming removed 11 bases from V and 1 base from J, with 24 bases in between. The germline V gene has CDR1 SNHLY and CDR2 FYNNEI.

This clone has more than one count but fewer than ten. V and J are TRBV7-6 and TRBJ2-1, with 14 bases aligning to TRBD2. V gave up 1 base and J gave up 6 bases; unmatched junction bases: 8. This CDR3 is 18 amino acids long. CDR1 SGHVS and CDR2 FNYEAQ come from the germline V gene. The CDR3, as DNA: TGTGCCAGCAGCTTAGGTATTGGAGGGACTAGCGGGAGCAATGAGCAGTTCTTC. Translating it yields CASSLGIGGTSGSNEQFF.

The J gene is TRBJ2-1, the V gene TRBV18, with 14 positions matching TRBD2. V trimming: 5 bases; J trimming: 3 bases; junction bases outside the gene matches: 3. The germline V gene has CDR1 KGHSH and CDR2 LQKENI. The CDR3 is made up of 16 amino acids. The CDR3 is CASSYGTSGSYNEQFF. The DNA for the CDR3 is TGTGCCAGCTCATACGGGACTAGCGGGAGCTACAATGAGCAGTTCTTC.